This T cell receptor beta chain was sequenced during a study of CD8 T cells in ankylosing spondylitis. Quantitative 5'-RACE with molecular barcodes produced the TCR beta libraries. TCRdb re-called the 5' RACE reads with MiXCR, one entry per CDR3 protein. The repertoire holds approximately 290,000 distinct CDR3 sequences, with more than 20% as singletons. Trimming pared 0 bases from V and 1 base from J, leaving 13 bases between. The CDR3 sequence is 17 residues long. CDR1 and CDR2 (germline): LGHNA, YSLEER. This clonotype was detected only a few times. The V and J genes are TRBV4-3 and TRBJ2-1; no firm D call. This receptor was taken from a female donor with ankylosing spondylitis or in good health (not recorded which). Material: blood, either unsorted or a sorted T cell fraction (not recorded which). The CDR3 spells CASSQDETPVSYNEQFF. CDR3 DNA: TGCGCCAGCAGCCAAGACGAGACACCGGTTTCCTACAATGAGCAGTTCTTC.